Below are 7 T cell receptor beta chains sequenced from a single sample in a study of tumor-infiltrating lymphocytes in localized non-small cell lung cancer. The assay was immunoSEQ multiplex PCR, and TCRdb's table has in-frame clones only and misses some. The table records 10,000 to 12,000 clones, 80% to 90% of them present only once. Material: uninvolved lung tissue not adjacent to the tumor. These receptors were collected from a human donor with non-small cell lung cancer.

V is TRBV18 and J is TRBJ1-2, with 9 nucleotides matching TRBD1. The CDR3 is 14 residues long. The V gene end was trimmed by 4 bases and the J gene end by 2 bases; junction bases not matched to a gene: 2. Looked up from germline, CDR1 is KGHSH and CDR2 is LQKENI. The CDR3 protein is CASSQGQGNYGYTF. The DNA of the CDR3 is TGTGCCAGCTCACAGGGACAGGGCAACTATGGCTACACCTTC.

CDR3 protein: CATWRGEASPLHF. DNA for the CDR3: TGTGCCACCTGGCGAGGGGAAGCTTCACCCCTCCACTTT. The chain links TRBV2 to TRBJ1-6; D possibly corresponds to TRBD1 (5 bases). The CDR3 runs 13 residues. Trimming removed 10 bases from V and 9 bases from J, with 16 bases in between. Germline V gene data show CDR1 as SNHLY and CDR2 as FYNNEI.

The chain joins TRBV6-5 to TRBJ2-7; TRBD2 agrees at 12 bases. Germline assignment: CDR1 MNHEY and CDR2 SVGAGI. V trimming: 3 bases; J trimming: 0 bases; junction bases outside the gene matches: 3. CDR3 length equals 16 residues. The CDR3 nucleotides read TGTGCCAGCAGTTATGAGGGACTAGCGGGCTCCTACGAGCAGTACTTC. It encodes CASSYEGLAGSYEQYF.

The genes are TRBV6-5 and TRBJ1-5; no definite D call. CDR1 and CDR2 from the germline V gene are MNHEY and SVGAGI. This CDR3 contains 13 residues. The germline V and J ends were trimmed by 2 bases and 7 bases, with 9 bases remaining between them. Written as DNA, the CDR3 is TGTGCCAGCAGTTACGACGGATGGCAGCCCCAGCATTTT. It encodes CASSYDGWQPQHF.

V gene TRBV5-1 combines with J gene TRBJ1-1, with TRBD1 as a possible D gene (5 bases). CDR1 and CDR2 from the germline V gene are SGHRS and YFSETQ. Trimming pared 6 bases from V and 7 bases from J, leaving 10 bases between. There are 11 residues in the CDR3. The CDR3 loop reads CASKWGGEAFF. The CDR3 nucleotides are TGCGCCAGCAAGTGGGGGGGTGAAGCTTTCTTT.

This clone was counted a single time. The genes are TRBV27 and TRBJ1-1; no clear D gene. Trimming stripped 4 bases from V and 5 bases from J, with 11 bases between. The CDR3 runs to 13 residues. Germline V gene data show CDR1 as MNHEY and CDR2 as SMNVEV (reference sequence). The CDR3 sequence: CASSSSTITEAFF. The CDR3 DNA reads TGTGCCAGCAGTTCATCCACCATTACTGAAGCTTTCTTT.

The chain is built from TRBV18 and TRBJ2-1; 7 nucleotides match TRBD2. Trimming removed 0 bases from V and 7 bases from J; junction bases left unmatched: 9. The CDR3 is 16 amino acids. Germline lookup yields CDR1 KGHSH and CDR2 LQKENI. The CDR3 protein is CASSPPSGGGVNEQFF. The CDR3 DNA follows: TGTGCCAGCTCACCACCGTCAGGCGGGGGAGTTAATGAGCAGTTCTTC.